This T cell receptor (beta chain) was captured in a study of shared clonotypes between healthy human individuals. Notes on the study in general: Some naive CD4 clonotypes, around 4.7%, turned up in common across a handful of donors.

The CDR3 spans 12 residues. Deletions cut 5 bases from V and 3 bases from J, with 8 bases between. CDR1 is LNHDA and CDR2 is SQIVND in the germline V gene (reference sequence). This clone appeared a few times. Its antigen remains unknown. The donor population consisted of healthy HIV-negative adults with no recent acute infections or vaccinations. TCRdb's table, derived via immunoSEQ multiplex PCR, lists solely in-frame clones and lacks some. The sample includes roughly 2,300,000 clones, approximately 90% of them seen just once. Input material: naive CD4+ T cells from PBMCs. The subset: CD45RA+ positively selected. J is TRBJ2-7 and V is TRBV19; D possibly uses TRBD1 or TRBD2 (5 bases each). The receptor comes from a man aged 18 to 30 in good health. Some clones in this sample may be carry-over from other donors' samples. The CDR3 loop is CASSGTLYEQYF. For the CDR3, the DNA is TGTGCCAGTAGTGGGACCCTCTACGAGCAGTACTTC.